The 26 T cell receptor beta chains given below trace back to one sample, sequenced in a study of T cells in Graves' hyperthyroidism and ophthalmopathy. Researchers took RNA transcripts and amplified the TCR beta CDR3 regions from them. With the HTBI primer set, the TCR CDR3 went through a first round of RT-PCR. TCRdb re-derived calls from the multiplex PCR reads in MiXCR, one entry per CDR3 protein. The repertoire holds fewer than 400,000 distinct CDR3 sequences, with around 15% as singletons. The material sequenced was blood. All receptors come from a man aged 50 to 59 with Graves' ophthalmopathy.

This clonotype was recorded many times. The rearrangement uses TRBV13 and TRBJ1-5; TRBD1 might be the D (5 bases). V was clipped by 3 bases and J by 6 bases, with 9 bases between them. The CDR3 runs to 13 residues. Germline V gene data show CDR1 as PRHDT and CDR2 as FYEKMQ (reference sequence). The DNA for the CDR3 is TGTGCCAGCAGCTTGACGGGGGTTCAGCCCCAGCATTTT. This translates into CASSLTGVQPQHF.

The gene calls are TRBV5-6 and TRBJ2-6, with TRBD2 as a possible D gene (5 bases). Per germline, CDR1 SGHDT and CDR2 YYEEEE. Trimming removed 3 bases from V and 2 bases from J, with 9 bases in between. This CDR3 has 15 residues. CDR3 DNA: TGTGCCAGCAGCTGGAGGTCCCCTGGGGCCAACGTCCTGACTTTC. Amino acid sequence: CASSWRSPGANVLTF.

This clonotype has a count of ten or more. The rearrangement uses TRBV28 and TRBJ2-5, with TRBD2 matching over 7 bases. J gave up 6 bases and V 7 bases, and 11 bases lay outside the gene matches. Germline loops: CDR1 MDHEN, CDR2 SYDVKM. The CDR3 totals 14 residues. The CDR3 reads CASTEGGSSKTQYF. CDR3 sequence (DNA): TGTGCCAGCACTGAAGGCGGGAGCAGTAAGACCCAGTACTTC.

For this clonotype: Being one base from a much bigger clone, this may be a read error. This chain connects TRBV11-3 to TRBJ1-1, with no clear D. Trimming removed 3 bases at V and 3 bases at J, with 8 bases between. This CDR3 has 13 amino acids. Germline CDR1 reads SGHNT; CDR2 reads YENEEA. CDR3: CASSFADDTEAFF. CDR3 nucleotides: TGTGCCAGCAGCTTCGCGGATGACACTGAAGCTTTCTTT.

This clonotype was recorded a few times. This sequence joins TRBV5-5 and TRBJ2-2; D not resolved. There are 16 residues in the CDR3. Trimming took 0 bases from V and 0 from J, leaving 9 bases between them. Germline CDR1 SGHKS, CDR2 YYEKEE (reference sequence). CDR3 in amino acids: CASSLEADTNTGELFF. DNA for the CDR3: TGTGCCAGCAGCTTGGAGGCCGACACGAACACCGGGGAGCTGTTTTTT.

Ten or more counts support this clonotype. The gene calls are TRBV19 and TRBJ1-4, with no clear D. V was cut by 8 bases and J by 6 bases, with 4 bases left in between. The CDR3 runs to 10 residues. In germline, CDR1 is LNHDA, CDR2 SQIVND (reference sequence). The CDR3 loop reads CASEHEKLFF. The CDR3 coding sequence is TGTGCCAGTGAACATGAAAAACTGTTTTTT.

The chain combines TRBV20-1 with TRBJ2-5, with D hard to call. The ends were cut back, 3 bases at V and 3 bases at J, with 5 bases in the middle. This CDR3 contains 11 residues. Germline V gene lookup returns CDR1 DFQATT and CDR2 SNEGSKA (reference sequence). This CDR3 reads CSARVKETQYF. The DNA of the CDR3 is TGCAGTGCTAGGGTTAAAGAGACCCAGTACTTC.

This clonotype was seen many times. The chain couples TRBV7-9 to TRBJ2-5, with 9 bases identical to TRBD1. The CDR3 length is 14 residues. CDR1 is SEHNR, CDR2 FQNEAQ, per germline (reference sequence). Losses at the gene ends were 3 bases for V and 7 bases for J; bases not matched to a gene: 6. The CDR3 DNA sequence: TGTGCCAGCAGCTTGAACAGGGGGCAGGGGACCCAGTACTTC. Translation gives CASSLNRGQGTQYF. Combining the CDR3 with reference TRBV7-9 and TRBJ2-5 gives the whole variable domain DTGVSQNPRHKITKRGQNVTFRCDPISEHNRLYWYRQTLGQGPEFLTYFQNEAQLEKSRLLSDRFSAERPKGSFSTLEIQRTEQGDSAMYLCASSLNRGQGTQYFGPGTRLLVL.

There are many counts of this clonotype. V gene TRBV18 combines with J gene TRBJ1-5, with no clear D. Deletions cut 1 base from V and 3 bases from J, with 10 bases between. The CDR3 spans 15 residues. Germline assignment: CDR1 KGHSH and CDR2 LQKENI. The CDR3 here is CASSPLAVPNQPQHF. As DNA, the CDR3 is TGTGCCAGCTCACCACTGGCGGTCCCCAATCAGCCCCAGCATTTT.

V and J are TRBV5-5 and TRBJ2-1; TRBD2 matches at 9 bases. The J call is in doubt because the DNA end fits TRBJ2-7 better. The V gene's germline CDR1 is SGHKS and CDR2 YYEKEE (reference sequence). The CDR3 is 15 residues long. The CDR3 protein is CASSLDAGGPGEQYF. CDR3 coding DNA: TGTGCCAGCAGCTTGGATGCGGGAGGGCCCGGTGAGCAGTACTTC.

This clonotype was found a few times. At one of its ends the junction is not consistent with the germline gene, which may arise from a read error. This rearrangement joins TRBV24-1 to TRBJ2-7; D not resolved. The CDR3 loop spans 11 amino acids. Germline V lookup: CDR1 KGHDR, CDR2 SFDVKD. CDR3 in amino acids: CGTSDRLEQYF. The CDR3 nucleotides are TGTGGCACCAGTGATAGGCTGGAGCAGTACTTC.

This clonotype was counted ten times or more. CDR3 nucleotides: TGTGCCAGCAAATGGGACAGGGGTAATTCACCCCTCCACTTT. Its protein is CASKWDRGNSPLHF. J is TRBJ1-6 and V is TRBV2; 10 positions agree with TRBD1. CDR1 is SNHLY and CDR2 is FYNNEI in the germline V gene. V gave up 7 bases and J gave up 6 bases; unmatched junction bases: 3. This CDR3 is 14 amino acids long. Based on the CDR3 plus reference TRBV2 and TRBJ1-6, the full variable domain is EPEVTQTPSHQVTQMGQEVILRCVPISNHLYFYWYRQILGQKVEFLVSFYNNEISEKSEIFDDQFSVERPDGSNFTLKIRSTKLEDSAMYFCASKWDRGNSPLHFGNGTRLTVT.

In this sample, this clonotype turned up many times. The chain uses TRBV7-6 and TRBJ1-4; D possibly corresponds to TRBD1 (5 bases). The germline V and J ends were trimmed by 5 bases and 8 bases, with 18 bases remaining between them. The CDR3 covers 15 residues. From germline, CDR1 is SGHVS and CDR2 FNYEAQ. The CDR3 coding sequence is TGTGCCAGCAGCGGAACGGAGGGGTCAAGGGAAAAACTGTTTTTT. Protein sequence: CASSGTEGSREKLFF.

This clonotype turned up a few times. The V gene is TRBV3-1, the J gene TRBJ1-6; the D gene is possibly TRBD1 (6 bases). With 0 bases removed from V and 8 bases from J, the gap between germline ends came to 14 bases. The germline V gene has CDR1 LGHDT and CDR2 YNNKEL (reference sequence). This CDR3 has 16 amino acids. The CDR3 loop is CASSQEPTGPHSPLHF. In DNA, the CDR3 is TGTGCCAGCAGCCAAGAACCAACAGGGCCTCATTCACCCCTCCACTTT. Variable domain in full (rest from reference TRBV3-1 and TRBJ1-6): DTAVSQTPKYLVTQMGNDKSIKCEQNLGHDTMYWYKQDSKKFLKIMFSYNNKELIINETVPNRFSPKSPDKAHLNLHINSLELGDSAVYFCASSQEPTGPHSPLHFGNGTRLTVT.

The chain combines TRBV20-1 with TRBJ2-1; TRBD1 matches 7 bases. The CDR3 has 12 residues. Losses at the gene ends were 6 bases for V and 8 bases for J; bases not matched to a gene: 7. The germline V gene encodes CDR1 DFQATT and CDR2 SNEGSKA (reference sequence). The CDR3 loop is CSAARQGDEQFF. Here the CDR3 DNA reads TGCAGTGCCGCTAGACAGGGCGATGAGCAGTTCTTC.

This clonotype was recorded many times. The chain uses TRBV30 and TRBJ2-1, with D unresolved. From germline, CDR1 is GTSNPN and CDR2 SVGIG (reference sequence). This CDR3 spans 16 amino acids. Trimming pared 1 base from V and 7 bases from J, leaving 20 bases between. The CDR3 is CAWSAGARRFGNEQFF. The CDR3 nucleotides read TGTGCCTGGAGTGCTGGCGCGAGGAGATTCGGGAATGAGCAGTTCTTC.

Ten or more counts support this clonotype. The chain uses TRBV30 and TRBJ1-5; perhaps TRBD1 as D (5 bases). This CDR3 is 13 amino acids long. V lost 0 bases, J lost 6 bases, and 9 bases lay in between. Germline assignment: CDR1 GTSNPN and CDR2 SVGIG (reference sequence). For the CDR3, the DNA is TGTGCCTGGAGTGTGGGGGTTTCTCAGCCCCAGCATTTT. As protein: CAWSVGVSQPQHF.

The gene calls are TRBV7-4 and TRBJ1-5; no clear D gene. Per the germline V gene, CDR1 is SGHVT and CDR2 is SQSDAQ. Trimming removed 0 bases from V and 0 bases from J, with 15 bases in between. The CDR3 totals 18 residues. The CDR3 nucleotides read TGTGCCAGCAGCTTAGCCACAGCTTATAACCTTAGCAATCAGCCCCAGCATTTT. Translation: CASSLATAYNLSNQPQHF.

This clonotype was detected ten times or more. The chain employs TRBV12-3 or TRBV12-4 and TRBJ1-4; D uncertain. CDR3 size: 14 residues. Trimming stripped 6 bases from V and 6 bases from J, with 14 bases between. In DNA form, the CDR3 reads TGTGCCAGCAGCCCCCGGAGGGTCCATGAAAAACTGTTTTTT. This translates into CASSPRRVHEKLFF.

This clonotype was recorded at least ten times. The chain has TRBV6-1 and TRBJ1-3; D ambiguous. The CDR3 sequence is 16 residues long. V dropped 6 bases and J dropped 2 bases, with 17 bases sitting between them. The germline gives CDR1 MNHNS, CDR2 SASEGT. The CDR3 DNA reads TGTGCCAGCAGAGCACAGCCTACGGCTGCTGGAAACACCATATATTTT. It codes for CASRAQPTAAGNTIYF.

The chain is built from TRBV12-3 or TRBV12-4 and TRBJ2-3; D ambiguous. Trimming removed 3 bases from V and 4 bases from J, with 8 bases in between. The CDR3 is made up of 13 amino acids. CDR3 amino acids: CASSFLGSDTQYF. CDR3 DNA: TGTGCCAGCAGTTTTCTGGGTTCAGATACGCAGTATTTT.

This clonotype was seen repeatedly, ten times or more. Here the CDR3 reads CASSFRTNHNEQFF. CDR3 coding DNA: TGTGCCAGCAGCTTTCGGACAAATCACAATGAGCAGTTCTTC. V usage is TRBV7-6 and J usage is TRBJ2-1, with D perhaps matching TRBD1 (5 bases). Trimming removed 3 bases from V and 5 bases from J, with 11 bases in between. The CDR3 consists of 14 residues. Germline loops: CDR1 SGHVS, CDR2 FNYEAQ.

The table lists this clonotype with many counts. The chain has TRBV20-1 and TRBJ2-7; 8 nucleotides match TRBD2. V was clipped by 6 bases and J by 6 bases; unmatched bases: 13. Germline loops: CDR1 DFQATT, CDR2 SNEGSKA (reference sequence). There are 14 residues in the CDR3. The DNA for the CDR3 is TGCAGTGCCACTGCCCCAGCGGGGGATGGCGAGCAGTACTTC. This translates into CSATAPAGDGEQYF.

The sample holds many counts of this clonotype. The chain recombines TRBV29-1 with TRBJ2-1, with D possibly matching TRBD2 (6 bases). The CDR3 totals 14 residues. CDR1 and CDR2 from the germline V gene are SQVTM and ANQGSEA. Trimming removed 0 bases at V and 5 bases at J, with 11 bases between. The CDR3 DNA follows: TGCAGCGTTGAAGAGTCGACGGGGGACAATGAGCAGTTCTTC. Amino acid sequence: CSVEESTGDNEQFF.

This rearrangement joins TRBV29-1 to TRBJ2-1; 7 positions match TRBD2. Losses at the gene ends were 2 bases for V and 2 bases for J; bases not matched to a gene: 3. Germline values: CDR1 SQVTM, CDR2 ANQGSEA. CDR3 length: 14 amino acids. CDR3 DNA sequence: TGCAGCGTTGAATGGGGGAGGGCCTACAATGAGCAGTTCTTC. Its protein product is CSVEWGRAYNEQFF.

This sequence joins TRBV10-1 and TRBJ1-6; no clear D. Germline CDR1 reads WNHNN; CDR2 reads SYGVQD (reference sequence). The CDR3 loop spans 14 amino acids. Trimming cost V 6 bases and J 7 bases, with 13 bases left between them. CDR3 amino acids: CASSTNRANSPLHF. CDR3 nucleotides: TGCGCCAGCAGCACGAACCGAGCGAATTCACCCCTCCACTTT.